Shown below are 21 T cell receptor beta chains from a single sample sequenced in a study of T cells in Graves' hyperthyroidism and ophthalmopathy. The source material, RNA transcripts, was used to amplify TCR beta CDR3 regions. During a first-round RT-PCR of the TCR CDR3, the HTBI primer set was used. TCRdb analysed the multiplex PCR reads with MiXCR anew, one entry per CDR3 protein. The sample has over 500,000 distinct CDR3 sequences, about 45% seen once. What was sequenced was peripheral blood or thyroid tissue (not recorded which). The receptors were sampled from an adult woman with Graves' disease, either hyperthyroidism or ophthalmopathy (not recorded which).

In this sample, this clonotype turned up a few times. This chain connects TRBV20-1 to TRBJ1-1; D possibly corresponds to TRBD1 (5 bases). The CDR3 is 15 residues long. V shed 2 bases and J shed 0 bases, with 13 bases lying between them. Germline V gene data show CDR1 as DFQATT and CDR2 as SNEGSKA (reference sequence). The CDR3, as DNA: TGCAGTGCTAGAAGTGCAGGGATCATGAACACTGAAGCTTTCTTT. Translated: CSARSAGIMNTEAFF.

The chain combines TRBV10-3 with TRBJ2-2, with D unclear. The CDR3 extends over 14 amino acids. Germline CDR1 is ENHRY and CDR2 is SYGVKD. Trimming cost V 6 bases and J 3 bases, with 11 bases left between them. The CDR3 nucleotides are TGTGCCATCAGGTTGGACGGAGACACCGGGGAGCTGTTTTTT. Its protein is CAIRLDGDTGELFF.

The gene calls are TRBV13 and TRBJ2-5; D is tentatively TRBD1 or TRBD2 (6 bases each). The CDR3 consists of 15 residues. In germline, CDR1 is PRHDT, CDR2 FYEKMQ (reference sequence). The ends were cut back, 4 bases at V and 3 bases at J, with 15 bases in the middle. In nucleotides, the CDR3 is TGTGCCAGCAGCTCCGACACGGAGGGGGAAGAGACCCAGTACTTC. Translation: CASSSDTEGEETQYF. Variable domain in full (rest from reference TRBV13 and TRBJ2-5): AAGVIQSPRHLIKEKRETATLKCYPIPRHDTVYWYQQGPGQDPQFLISFYEKMQSDKGSIPDRFSAQQFSDYHSELNMSSLELGDSALYFCASSSDTEGEETQYFGPGTRLLVL.

The V and J genes are TRBV6-5 and TRBJ1-3; D is unclear. Germline CDR1 reads MNHEY; CDR2 reads SVGAGI. Trimming removed 6 bases from V and 0 bases from J, with 6 bases in between. CDR3 length equals 13 residues. CDR3 protein: CASRGHSGNTIYF. As DNA, the CDR3 is TGTGCCAGCAGAGGCCACTCTGGAAACACCATATATTTT.

V and J are TRBV20-1 and TRBJ2-2; 10 positions match TRBD2. The J segment lost 2 bases and the V segment lost 5 bases, leaving 5 bases of the junction unmatched. CDR1 is DFQATT, CDR2 SNEGSKA, per germline (reference sequence). This CDR3 has 15 residues. This CDR3 is CSAGIAGGNTGELFF. CDR3 nucleotides: TGCAGTGCTGGGATAGCGGGAGGAAACACCGGGGAGCTGTTTTTT.

The chain is built from TRBV7-9 and TRBJ2-5, with D perhaps TRBD2 (6 bases). Trimming took off 1 base at V and 7 bases at J, with 13 bases between the two ends. CDR1 is SEHNR, CDR2 FQNEAQ, per germline (reference sequence). The CDR3 totals 14 residues. In DNA, the CDR3 is TGTGCCAGCAGCTTAGTATCGGGGGACGTGACCCAGTACTTC. This sequence encodes CASSLVSGDVTQYF.

The CDR3 nucleotides are TGCGCCAGCAGTTCCTCGGTCGTTCCATCATACTATGGCTACACCTTC. Translating it yields CASSSSVVPSYYGYTF. This rearrangement joins TRBV10-1 to TRBJ1-2; D unclear. The CDR3 totals 16 residues. The germline gives CDR1 WNHNN, CDR2 SYGVQD (reference sequence). V lost 5 bases and J lost 3, with 19 bases in between.

This chain links TRBV10-1 with TRBJ2-2, with 9 nucleotides matching TRBD1. Germline V gene data show CDR1 as WNHNN and CDR2 as SYGVQD (reference sequence). V was pared by 6 bases and J by 6 bases, with 2 bases of the junction left unmatched. CDR3 size: 13 residues. The CDR3 DNA follows: TGCGCCAGCAGGGGACAGGGTTCCGGGGAGCTGTTTTTT. Translated, it gives CASRGQGSGELFF.

This clonotype was detected many times. This chain joins TRBV7-2 and TRBJ2-2; unclear D gene. V was clipped by 5 bases and J by 8 bases, with 15 bases between them. Germline-derived CDR1 and CDR2 are SGHTA and FQGNSA. The CDR3 is 14 amino acids. The CDR3, as DNA: TGTGCCAGCAGCCTCTTAGAATCCCCGGGGGAGCTGTTTTTT. Amino acids: CASSLLESPGELFF.

This chain connects TRBV15 to TRBJ1-6; D ambiguous. V was clipped by 0 bases and J by 6 bases, with 3 bases between them. Per the germline V gene, CDR1 is LNHNV and CDR2 is YYDKDF (reference sequence). The CDR3 runs 13 residues. CDR3 loop: CATSRDVNSPLHF. The CDR3 DNA is TGTGCCACCAGCAGAGATGTTAATTCACCCCTCCACTTT. The full variable domain, its missing parts supplied by reference TRBV15 and TRBJ1-6, is DAMVIQNPRYQVTQFGKPVTLSCSQTLNHNVMYWYQQKSSQAPKLLFHYYDKDFNNEADTPDNFQSRRPNTSFCFLDIRSPGLGDTAMYLCATSRDVNSPLHFGNGTRLTVT.

The chain joins TRBV13 to TRBJ2-1; D may be TRBD2 (5 bases). Germline lookup yields CDR1 PRHDT and CDR2 FYEKMQ (reference sequence). Between the trimmed V and J ends, which lost 4 bases and 4 bases, there was a span of 11 bases. The length of the CDR3 is 14 residues. The CDR3, as DNA: TGTGCCAGCAGCTCCATACTAGGTTACAATGAGCAGTTCTTC. Its protein product is CASSSILGYNEQFF. Combining the CDR3 with reference TRBV13 and TRBJ2-1 gives the whole variable domain AAGVIQSPRHLIKEKRETATLKCYPIPRHDTVYWYQQGPGQDPQFLISFYEKMQSDKGSIPDRFSAQQFSDYHSELNMSSLELGDSALYFCASSSILGYNEQFFGPGTRLTVL.

The chain joins TRBV9 to TRBJ1-2, with TRBD1 as a possible D gene (5 bases). CDR3 length: 15 amino acids. Germline V lookup: CDR1 SGDLS, CDR2 YYNGEE. Deletions cut 2 bases from V and 4 bases from J, with 15 bases between. This CDR3 reads CASSVGETESYGYTF. CDR3 DNA: TGTGCCAGCAGCGTGGGGGAGACCGAGAGCTATGGCTACACCTTC.

The chain has TRBV6-1 and TRBJ1-2; the match to TRBD1 covers 11 bases. The junction had 8 bases not matched to a gene; V was cut back by 8 bases and J by 6 bases. The CDR3 has 14 amino acids. Germline-derived CDR1 and CDR2 are MNHNS and SASEGT. The CDR3 loop reads CASSRTGGGDGYTF. Written as DNA, the CDR3 is TGTGCCAGCTCACGGACAGGGGGCGGCGATGGCTACACCTTC.

The rearrangement uses TRBV6-5 and TRBJ2-2; possible D gene TRBD1, 6 bases. The CDR3 sequence is 14 residues long. Deletions cut 8 bases from V and 2 bases from J, with 12 bases between. In germline, CDR1 is MNHEY, CDR2 SVGAGI. CDR3: CASHRASNTGELFF. The CDR3 region has the DNA TGTGCCAGCCACAGGGCGTCCAACACCGGGGAGCTGTTTTTT.

This clonotype was detected many times. CDR3 residues: CRPRGQGANGYTF. The CDR3 DNA reads TGCAGACCCCGGGGACAGGGAGCTAATGGCTACACCTTC. The chain employs TRBV20-1 and TRBJ1-2; 9 nucleotides agree with TRBD1. CDR3 length: 13 amino acids. Germline V gene data show CDR1 as DFQATT and CDR2 as SNEGSKA (reference sequence).

V and J are TRBV10-3 and TRBJ2-7; TRBD1 matches 7 bases. V dropped 6 bases and J dropped 6; count of bases not matched to a gene: 17. The CDR3 length is 16 residues. Germline CDR1 and CDR2: ENHRY and SYGVKD. DNA of the CDR3: TGTGCCATCAGGATTGACAGGGTCGGTTTAAAAGGCGAGCAGTACTTC. It codes for CAIRIDRVGLKGEQYF.

V usage is TRBV29-1 and J usage is TRBJ1-1; D possibly corresponds to TRBD1 (6 bases). The CDR3 is 13 amino acids. With 8 bases removed from V and 2 bases from J, the gap between germline ends came to 15 bases. The germline gives CDR1 SQVTM, CDR2 ANQGSEA. CDR3 sequence (DNA): TGCAGCTTGGCCAGGGGCTATAACACTGAAGCTTTCTTT. It is translated as CSLARGYNTEAFF.

The chain links TRBV2 to TRBJ1-1; D is uncertain. Trimming took 4 bases from V and 8 from J, leaving 11 bases between them. This CDR3 has 12 residues. Per the germline V gene, CDR1 is SNHLY and CDR2 is FYNNEI. Written as DNA, the CDR3 is TGTGCCAGCAGTGCGAGTACGCGCGAAGCTTTCTTT. Protein: CASSASTREAFF.

The chain carries TRBV19 and TRBJ2-7; 7 positions agree with TRBD1. Germline-derived CDR1 and CDR2 are LNHDA and SQIVND (reference sequence). The J segment lost 5 bases and the V segment lost 1 base, leaving 5 bases of the junction unmatched. The CDR3 spans 14 residues. The CDR3 DNA reads as TGTGCCAGTAGTATAGGACAGGGCGCGAACGAGCAGTACTTC. This translates into CASSIGQGANEQYF.

The rearrangement links TRBV10-3 to TRBJ2-5, with TRBD1 matching 8 bases. CDR1 ENHRY and CDR2 SYGVKD come from the germline V gene. V was clipped by 3 bases and J by 2 bases; unmatched bases: 8. The CDR3 extends over 16 amino acids. The CDR3 DNA reads as TGTGCCATCAGTGATAACACGCAGGGGGCTCAAGAGACCCAGTACTTC. Protein: CAISDNTQGAQETQYF.

The chain recombines TRBV5-6 with TRBJ1-1; 7 bases align to TRBD1. Unmatched junction bases numbered 6, after V lost 4 bases and J lost 0 bases. The CDR3 has 15 residues. Germline CDR1 is SGHDT and CDR2 is YYEEEE. The CDR3 nucleotides read TGTGCCAGCAGCGGCGGGGACAGACTGAACACTGAAGCTTTCTTT. Translated: CASSGGDRLNTEAFF.